This T cell receptor beta chain was found in a study of T cell responses to AZD1222 COVID-19 vaccine. This clone was picked up a small number of times. The V end lost 3 bases, the J end lost 14 bases, and 14 bases lay between the germline ends. The CDR3 has 12 amino acids. Germline V lookup: CDR1 MNHEY, CDR2 SMNVEV (reference sequence). The data were produced by immunoSEQ multiplex PCR, yet TCRdb's version contains in-frame clones alone and is incomplete. Of more than 95,000 clones listed, approximately 86% are singletons. The input for sequencing was peripheral blood, taken on day 0 of AZD1222 vaccination. The TCR sequence derives from an adult in good health. V is TRBV27 and J is TRBJ2-1, with a possible D match to TRBD2 (6 bases). The CDR3 bases are TGTGCCAGCAGTTTGCGGGATTCTCCCAAGTTCTTC. This encodes CASSLRDSPKFF.